This T cell receptor beta chain derives from a study of identifying expanded T cells in peripheral blood. Here immunoSEQ multiplex PCR was the method, and the copy in TCRdb shows in-frame clones only, minus some. Of more than 45,000 clones listed, about 83% are singletons. This clone is judged medium-sized. The V end lost 3 bases, the J end lost 7 bases, and 7 bases lay between the germline ends. This CDR3 region has 13 residues. Germline V CDR1 and CDR2: ENHRY, SYGVKD. The sequenced sample consisted of blood. The source is a person between 18 and 69 years old in good health. V gene TRBV10-3 combines with J gene TRBJ1-6; TRBD1 is a possible D gene (5 bases). CDR3 in amino acids: CAISEPGNSPLHF. The CDR3 DNA reads TGTGCCATCAGTGAACCAGGGAATTCACCCCTCCACTTT.